This T cell receptor beta chain stems from a study of beta chain features in type 1 diabetes (dated by TCRdb to between 2017 and 2018). About the investigation overall: Mean age, gender distribution, total cell number and subset yield were not different between patients and healthy donors. The study compared TCRB repertoires of sorted circulating CD4+ T cell subsets between recently diagnosed type 1 diabetes patients and matched healthy donors. A total of roughly 100 million sorted cells were examined across all samples, and RNA yield correlated strongly with the number of cells per subset. Regulatory and stem cell-like memory subsets were isolated from only 8 patients and roughly eight healthy donors, whereas naive and central memory subsets came from all 30 or so donors.

From each donor, a single peripheral blood sample of 100 to 150 mL on average was drawn into heparinised tubes. Using a panel that included CD45RO, CCR7, CD25, CD127, CD95 and CD27, naive, central memory, regulatory and stem cell-like memory CD4+ T cells were sorted on a BD FACSAria II. Every sorted population had a purity above 95%. PBMCs were separated immediately by Lymphoprep density gradient centrifugation and were stained directly, without being cultured. So that batch effects would be minimized, each experiment stained and sorted samples in pairs, pairing one healthy donor with one patient. General study outcomes and caveats: Because the HLA sub-analyses included only small numbers of individuals, any influence of HLA type on TCRB rearrangement was left unresolved. Sequencing cDNA rather than genomic DNA could over-represent highly expressing activated cells, although activation and CD3 levels did not differ between groups. Naive, central memory and regulatory TCRB repertoires appeared to be more alike among patients than among healthy donors. PCR may preferentially amplify shorter templates, but because patient and control samples were amplified and corrected together, any resulting skew would affect both groups equally. In all four CD4+ subsets, TCRB CDR3 length was moderately but significantly shorter in type 1 diabetes patients. Patients with type 1 diabetes made fewer insertions and deleted more nucleotides at VDJ recombination sites, implying thymic rearrangement abnormalities.

Turning to this clone: The antigen it recognizes is unknown. No much larger clone is present one base from it, and per-base qualities are unavailable.

From a lookup of the germline V gene, CDR1 and CDR2 are MDHEN and SYDVKM. From cysteine to phenylalanine, the CDR3 is 15 amino acids long. The sequence is cut down to CDR3 DNA, 45 bases in frame from base 1. V loses 4 bases at its end and J loses 5 bases; junction bases beyond the gene matches: 9. The entire amount of isolated RNA was reverse transcribed using the High Capacity cDNA Reverse Transcription Kit, so the sequenced TCRB transcripts were expressed ones. Deep immunoSEQ sequencing was performed on naive, central memory and regulatory T cell samples, with an average of around 3.5 million total reads per sample. Sorted cells were lysed in RLT buffer, and RNA was extracted using DNase-treated RNeasy Micro or Mini kits according to cell number. To prevent cross-contamination, each cell subset was processed individually, whereas patient and healthy donor samples were processed jointly. The immunoSEQ multiplex PCR was used to amplify TCRB sequences from cDNA, generating 87-bp fragments that spanned the CDR3 region. The amplicons were sequenced using the Illumina HiSeq platform. The study's own analysis went as follows. Synthetic template baselines were used to correct PCR bias computationally, reads within Hamming distance 2 were collapsed together, and singletons that could not be merged were discarded. Reads were aligned against IMGT to assign V, D and J genes, CDR3 length and insertions or deletions at six rearrangement sites. Clonotype counts were normalized to sorted cell number within each subset before computing true diversity and Gini coefficients with the tcR R package. The overlap coefficient, calculated on TCRB nucleotide sequences, was used to measure repertoire sharing. Out-of-frame TCRB sequences from naive cells were analyzed to stand in for the pre-selection repertoire. TCRdb limited this immuneACCESS table to in-frame rearrangements with V and J called. A share of clones is missing; checked studies link under half to unresolved V genes, and the rest is unexplained. The V and J calls and clone size were taken over from that table, and D and trimming were inferred from the DNA. The sample contains hundreds of thousands of clones, 11% to 15% of them found a single time. The ten largest clonotypes hold just under 0.04% of the sample.

The sequence was collected from a man between 18 and 29 years old with type 1 diabetes. The sequencing sample was made of naive CD4+ T cells from blood. What the cell subset or site label conveys for this sample: true naive CD4+ T cells. The chain employs TRBV28 and TRBJ1-2; a stretch of 8 junction bases matches TRBD1. The CDR3 reads CASSSTGGRSYGYTF. The DNA sequence is as follows: TGTGCCAGCAGTTCCACAGGGGGTCGAAGTTATGGCTACACCTTC.